The following is a TCR beta chain sequence with its context. What it binds is unknown. Germline CDR1 is MNHEY and CDR2 is SVGAGI. V lost 7 bases to trimming and J lost 4 bases, with 19 bases between them. This CDR3 comprises 15 residues. The data are from a study of shared clonotypes between healthy human individuals. Study-level findings and limits: With few donors, the genetic and exposure-history diversity represented was limited. Clonotypes shared by all four sorted-subset donors had higher generation probabilities than non-shared clonotypes.

Sequenced by immunoSEQ multiplex PCR; TCRdb stores in-frame clones only, minus some. The sample holds around 1,000,000 clones; 60% to 80% are singletons and the top ten take 0.7% to 0.95%. Sequenced material: memory CD4+ T cells from PBMCs. Subset defined: CD45RA-negative fraction. The source of this sequence is a man younger than 35 in good health. Some clones in this sample may be carry-over from other donors' samples. The chain couples TRBV6-5 to TRBJ1-2; possibly TRBD1 for D (5 bases). The CDR3 sequence is CASTLTGRTPYGYTF. The CDR3, as DNA: TGTGCCAGCACCCTAACGGGCAGGACACCCTATGGCTACACCTTC.